This T cell receptor beta chain was profiled in a study of shared T cell receptors in the human thymus. Profiled with immunoSEQ multiplex PCR; TCRdb holds only in-frame clones, not every one. The sample lists 700,000 to 750,000 clones; 75% to 90% were seen once. The CDR3 runs to 16 residues. V was cut by 1 base and J by 7 bases, with 18 bases left in between. Per germline, CDR1 SGDLS and CDR2 YYNGEE. A further study also used this sample, focusing on human thymus T cells. As that study records: Thymic material originated from resections removed in the course of corrective heart surgery.

The receptor was derived from a girl less than two years old with a congenital heart defect. The J gene is TRBJ2-1, the V gene TRBV9; D might be TRBD2 (6 bases). Sequencing was performed on thymocytes. Here the CDR3 reads CASSVPLLASSNEQFF. As DNA, the CDR3 is TGTGCCAGCAGCGTACCGTTACTAGCAAGTTCGAATGAGCAGTTCTTC.